The present T cell receptor (beta chain) was sequenced within a study of CD8+ T cells in alopecia areata. At the level of the study: At a dose of 5 to 10 mg twice daily, oral tofacitinib was given to treated patients.

This CDR3 region has 16 residues. Alopecia areata patients provided lesional scalp punch biopsies and peripheral blood, both collected for the study. RNA extraction was followed by reverse transcription into cDNA, which acted as the sequencing template. Measured with immunoSEQ multiplex PCR; TCRdb has only the in-frame clones, and not every one. This repertoire shows about 12,000 clones, roughly 65% found once; its top ten account for approximately 21%. The sequence came from a human donor with alopecia areata. The V and J genes are TRBV7-5 and TRBJ2-1; no check of the table's D call, TRBD2, against the DNA was made. TRBV7-5 is labeled a pseudogene. The sequencing sample was made of skin. CDR3 loop: CASSLVSGSSYNEQFF. The CDR3 DNA follows: TGTGCCAGCAGCTTAGTTAGCGGGAGCTCCTACAATGAGCAGTTCTTC.